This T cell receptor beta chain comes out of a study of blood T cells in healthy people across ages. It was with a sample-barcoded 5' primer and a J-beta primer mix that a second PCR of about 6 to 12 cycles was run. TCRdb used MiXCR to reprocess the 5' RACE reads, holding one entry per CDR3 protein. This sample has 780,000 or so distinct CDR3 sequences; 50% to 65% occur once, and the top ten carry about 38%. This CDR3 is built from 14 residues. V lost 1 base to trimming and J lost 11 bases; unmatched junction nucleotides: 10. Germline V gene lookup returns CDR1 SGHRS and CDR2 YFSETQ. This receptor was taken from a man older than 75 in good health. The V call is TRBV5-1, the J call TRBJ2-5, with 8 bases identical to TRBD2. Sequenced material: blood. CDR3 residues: CASSLWREEGQQYF. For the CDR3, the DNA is TGCGCCAGCAGCTTGTGGCGGGAGGAAGGTCAGCAGTACTTC.